What follows is one TCR beta chain and its context. Each sample came from a Caucasian adult donor living in Nashville, Tennessee. A deep-level run was used for the assay. The method was immunoSEQ multiplex PCR; TCRdb's version includes in-frame clones alone and lacks a portion of them. Found here are 2 million to 3 million clones, approximately 94% of them singletons; the top ten hold roughly 0.36%. This specimen comes from a study of shared clonotypes between healthy human individuals. CDR3 size: 13 residues. Trimming shortened V by 3 bases and J by 0 bases, and 5 bases separated the two germline ends. CDR1 is MDHEN, CDR2 SYDVKM, per germline.

Sequencing was done on a sample of naive CD4+ T cells from PBMCs. The sample's subset: CD45RA+ positively selected. This clonotype was obtained from a man between 18 and 29 years old in good health. Some clones in this sample may be carry-over from other donors' samples. The chain carries TRBV28 and TRBJ2-5; the D is unclear. CDR3 sequence (DNA): TGTGCCAGCAGTTTCAGCGACCAAGAGACCCAGTACTTC. This encodes CASSFSDQETQYF.